This passage covers 19 T cell receptor beta chains from one sample sequenced in a study of preoperative IRX-2 immunotherapy in early breast cancer. Repertoires were generated with immunoSEQ multiplex PCR, while TCRdb's copy carries only in-frame clones and drops some. The sample has around 34,000 clones, more than 90% seen once; the top ten hold 5% to 7%. Treatment meaning: preoperative locoregional IRX-2 cytokine immunotherapy. Sample collection was performed from a patient treated with IRX-2 immunotherapy. The receptors derive from a human donor with breast cancer.

This clone was seen a few times. This chain uses TRBV19 with TRBJ1-5; no firm D call. Germline V CDR1 and CDR2: LNHDA, SQIVND (reference sequence). This CDR3 spans 16 amino acids. Trimming cost V 5 bases and J 0 bases, with 14 bases left between them. The CDR3 nucleotides read TGTGCCAGTAGTCCAAAGACCTACCTTAGCAATCAGCCCCAGCATTTT. This translates into CASSPKTYLSNQPQHF.

This chain joins TRBV19 and TRBJ1-6, with D maybe TRBD1 (5 bases). Germline V CDR1 and CDR2: LNHDA, SQIVND (reference sequence). Trimming pared 5 bases from V and 6 bases from J, leaving 11 bases between. This CDR3 is 14 amino acids long. The CDR3: CASSVATGNSPLHF. In DNA, the CDR3 is TGTGCCAGTAGTGTCGCAACAGGTAATTCACCCCTCCACTTT.

V gene TRBV21-1 combines with J gene TRBJ1-2; the DNA was not compared with TRBD1, the D call given in the table. TRBV21-1 is a pseudogene. CDR3 size: 15 residues. CDR3 region: CASSKEVRTGNGYTF. In DNA, the CDR3 is TGTGCCAGCAGCAAAGAGGTGCGGACAGGGAACGGCTACACCTTC.

The chain uses TRBV27 and TRBJ1-2; no reliable D call. The CDR3 consists of 16 residues. V was cut by 4 bases and J by 4 bases, with 19 bases left in between. Germline V gene data show CDR1 as MNHEY and CDR2 as SMNVEV (reference sequence). CDR3 sequence reads: CASSSSTRPGGYGYTF. The CDR3 nucleotides are TGTGCCAGCAGTTCCTCGACACGTCCAGGAGGCTATGGCTACACCTTC.

The gene calls are TRBV19 and TRBJ1-2, with no clear D. Trimming removed 5 bases from V and 7 bases from J, with 14 bases in between. The CDR3 has 13 amino acids. CDR1 is LNHDA and CDR2 is SQIVND in the germline V gene (reference sequence). CDR3 in amino acids: CASSPNKDFGYTF. CDR3 DNA: TGTGCCAGTAGTCCTAACAAGGATTTTGGCTACACCTTC.

This sequence joins TRBV4-2 and TRBJ2-3; 13 nucleotides agree with TRBD2. V shed 4 bases and J 2 bases; nucleotides not matched to a gene: 3. CDR1 is LGHNA and CDR2 is YNFKEQ in the germline V gene. The length of the CDR3 is 16 residues. CDR3 coding DNA: TGTGCCAGCAGCCCAGGGACTAGCGGGATCACAGATACGCAGTATTTT. This sequence encodes CASSPGTSGITDTQYF.

CDR3 loop: CASIAGGRTDTQYF. The CDR3 DNA follows: TGTGCCAGTATAGCGGGAGGGCGCACAGATACGCAGTATTTT. This chain joins TRBV2 and TRBJ2-3, with 11 bases identical to TRBD2. This CDR3 is built from 14 residues. The junction had 3 bases not matched to a gene; V was cut back by 9 bases and J by 1 base. Germline V gene lookup returns CDR1 SNHLY and CDR2 FYNNEI.

This clone appeared once. The gene calls are TRBV7-8 and TRBJ2-1, with unresolved D. In germline, CDR1 is SGHVS, CDR2 FQNEAQ. Trimming stripped 5 bases from V and 4 bases from J, with 12 bases between. The CDR3 is 14 residues long. In nucleotides, the CDR3 is TGTGCCAGCAGCCTCCGTACAAGGTACAATGAGCAGTTCTTC. Protein product: CASSLRTRYNEQFF.

CDR3 sequence: CASSLQGLRGAEAFF. CDR3 in DNA: TGTGCCAGCAGTTTACAGGGTTTAAGAGGGGCTGAAGCTTTCTTT. The V call is TRBV27, the J call TRBJ1-1; a weak D match, TRBD1 (5 bases). V was trimmed by 2 bases and J by 6 bases, leaving 16 bases between them. The CDR3 sequence is 15 residues long. Germline values: CDR1 MNHEY, CDR2 SMNVEV (reference sequence).

The rearrangement links TRBV6-5 to TRBJ1-1; D is uncertain. Trimming took off 8 bases at V and 7 bases at J, with 17 bases between the two ends. Germline V gene lookup returns CDR1 MNHEY and CDR2 SVGAGI. The CDR3 loop spans 13 amino acids. The CDR3 region has the DNA TGTGCCAGCGGTCCCTTGGCTGGGTATGAAGCTTTCTTT. Protein: CASGPLAGYEAFF.

V is TRBV5-1 and J is TRBJ1-3; D is unclear. Trimming cost V 3 bases and J 0 bases, with 13 bases left between them. The CDR3 totals 16 residues. From germline, CDR1 is SGHRS and CDR2 YFSETQ. Written as DNA, the CDR3 is TGCGCCAGCAGCTCGGCCGACGCGAGCTCTGGAAACACCATATATTTT. Residues: CASSSADASSGNTIYF.

The CDR3 loop reads CASRSAGRTSYEQYF. Here the CDR3 DNA reads TGCGCCAGCAGGAGCGCGGGACGGACGTCCTACGAGCAGTACTTC. The chain combines TRBV5-1 with TRBJ2-7; D may be TRBD2 (6 bases). The germline CDR1 and CDR2 sequences are SGHRS and YFSETQ. CDR3 length: 15 amino acids. Trimming cost V 5 bases and J 1 base, with 16 bases left between them.

The chain recombines TRBV9 with TRBJ2-5; D call uncertain. Germline CDR1 is SGDLS and CDR2 is YYNGEE. Trimming took 2 bases from V and 1 from J, leaving 6 bases between them. The CDR3 runs to 13 residues. The DNA of the CDR3 is TGTGCCAGCAGCGTGTCAACCCAAGAGACCCAGTACTTC. The encoded protein is CASSVSTQETQYF. The full variable domain, its missing parts supplied by reference TRBV9 and TRBJ2-5, is DSGVTQTPKHLITATGQRVTLRCSPRSGDLSVYWYQQSLDQGLQFLIQYYNGEERAKGNILERFSAQQFPDLHSELNLSSLELGDSALYFCASSVSTQETQYFGPGTRLLVL.

The chain has TRBV4-1 and TRBJ2-3, with D unclear. Germline assignment: CDR1 MGHRA and CDR2 YSYEKL. This CDR3 has 12 residues. The V and J ends lost 3 bases and 6 bases respectively, with 7 bases between them. The CDR3 nucleotides read TGCGCCAGCAGCCACCCTATGGATACGCAGTATTTT. It encodes CASSHPMDTQYF.

The J gene is TRBJ1-1, the V gene TRBV19; no definite D call. V dropped 3 bases and J dropped 4 bases, with 6 bases sitting between them. Germline CDR1 is LNHDA and CDR2 is SQIVND (reference sequence). This CDR3 is 12 amino acids long. CDR3 in DNA: TGTGCCAGTAGTATTCTAGGCACTGAAGCTTTCTTT. Protein product: CASSILGTEAFF.

In this sample, this clone turned up once. The chain couples TRBV4-1 to TRBJ1-5; unclear D gene. The CDR3 is made up of 16 amino acids. The V gene's germline CDR1 is MGHRA and CDR2 YSYEKL. V was cut by 2 bases and J by 5 bases, with 16 bases left in between. CDR3 in amino acids: CASSQFKDRRDQPQHF. The CDR3 nucleotides are TGCGCCAGCAGCCAATTCAAGGACCGAAGAGATCAGCCCCAGCATTTT.

The chain combines TRBV7-9 with TRBJ2-3; D assignment may be TRBD1 or TRBD2 (6 bases each). The V and J ends lost 2 bases and 0 bases respectively, with 18 bases between them. CDR3 size: 18 residues. Germline V gene lookup returns CDR1 SEHNR and CDR2 FQNEAQ (reference sequence). The CDR3 reads CASSLRGAAPPSTDTQYF. CDR3 bases: TGTGCCAGCAGCTTAAGGGGGGCCGCCCCCCCTAGCACAGATACGCAGTATTTT.

This chain connects TRBV4-2 to TRBJ1-2; D ambiguous. With 3 bases removed from V and 3 bases from J, the gap between germline ends came to 5 bases. CDR3 size: 12 residues. Germline assignment: CDR1 LGHNA and CDR2 YNFKEQ. The CDR3 here is CASSQGYYGYTF. In DNA, the CDR3 is TGTGCCAGCAGCCAGGGGTACTATGGCTACACCTTC.

The chain employs TRBV5-1 and TRBJ2-7; D perhaps matches TRBD1 (5 bases). Germline V gives CDR1 SGHRS, CDR2 YFSETQ. The ends were cut back, 4 bases at V and 7 bases at J, with 15 bases in the middle. The CDR3 runs 13 residues. For the CDR3, the DNA is TGCGCCAGCAGCGGATCCAGGGTGCGGGAGCAGTACTTC. Translation gives CASSGSRVREQYF.